Sequencing of this T cell receptor (beta chain) was carried out in a study of cytomegalovirus exposure and HLA in healthy donors. 60 Vbeta and 13 Jbeta primers were used in PCR. This table comes from immunoSEQ multiplex PCR, and its TCRdb copy is limited to in-frame clones, with some not included. Here the sample spans some 98,000 clones, 55% to 75% being singletons. The sample was PBMCs. The sequence was collected from a man aged 50 or older in good health and CMV-seronegative.

The CDR3 DNA reads TGTGCCTGGATTAGCGGGACGTCCTACAATGAGCAGTTCTTC. It specifies CAWISGTSYNEQFF. The chain couples TRBV30 to TRBJ2-1; 8 bases fit TRBD2. V gave up 4 bases and J gave up 1 base; unmatched junction bases: 3. Germline-derived CDR1 and CDR2 are GTSNPN and SVGIG (reference sequence). The CDR3 totals 14 residues.